These T cell receptor beta chains were read from a single sample in a study of T cell responses to AZD1222 COVID-19 vaccine. The assay was immunoSEQ multiplex PCR, and TCRdb's table has in-frame clones only and misses some. The data show over 75,000 clones, 75% to 90% seen once. This sample comprised peripheral blood, obtained 28 days after the second AZD1222 dose. Receptors were obtained from an adult who received the AZD1222 COVID-19 vaccine. The CDR3 runs from the conserved cysteine through the conserved F or W. Fields, in order: clone size, J gene, D gene, V gene, CDR3 protein, CDR3 DNA. The D gene is left open where the match is weak. Size values are once, few and many counts, or a class for expanded clones, and some rows have none.

clone size: once
J gene: TRBJ2-3
D gene: TRBD2
V gene: TRBV5-1
CDR3 protein: CASSLELAGPRLQYF
CDR3 DNA: TGCGCCAGCAGCTTGGAACTAGCGGGGCCGAGGTTGCAGTATTTT

clone size: NA
J gene: TRBJ2-1
D gene: NA
V gene: TRBV2
CDR3 protein: CASRSQSYNEQFF
CDR3 DNA: TGTGCCAGCAGAAGTCAGTCTTACAATGAGCAGTTCTTC

clone size: NA
J gene: TRBJ2-7
D gene: TRBD1
V gene: TRBV5-1
CDR3 protein: CASSPEGAGGATEQYF
CDR3 DNA: TGCGCCAGCAGCCCGGAGGGTGCAGGGGGCGCGACCGAGCAGTACTTC

clone size: NA
J gene: TRBJ1-1
D gene: NA
V gene: TRBV3-1/TRBV3-2
CDR3 protein: CASSQGVENTEAFF
CDR3 DNA: TGTGCCAGCAGCCAAGGGGTGGAGAACACTGAAGCTTTCTTT

clone size: NA
J gene: TRBJ2-2
D gene: TRBD2
V gene: TRBV7-9
CDR3 protein: CASSLGGGTGELFF
CDR3 DNA: TGTGCCAGCAGCTTAGGCGGGGGAACCGGGGAGCTGTTTTTT

clone size: NA
J gene: TRBJ1-1
D gene: NA
V gene: TRBV13
CDR3 protein: CASSLGDTEAFF
CDR3 DNA: TGTGCCAGCAGCCTAGGGGACACTGAAGCTTTCTTT

clone size: NA
J gene: TRBJ2-3
D gene: TRBD2
V gene: TRBV10-3
CDR3 protein: CAISESIRTSGMGDTQYF
CDR3 DNA: TGTGCCATCAGTGAGTCGATCCGGACTAGCGGGATGGGAGATACGCAGTATTTT

clone size: NA
J gene: TRBJ1-5
D gene: NA
V gene: TRBV2
CDR3 protein: CASSEEMGSNQPQHF
CDR3 DNA: TGTGCCAGCAGTGAAGAAATGGGGAGCAATCAGCCCCAGCATTTT

clone size: NA
J gene: TRBJ2-4
D gene: NA
V gene: TRBV18
CDR3 protein: CASSPGAVAKNIQYF
CDR3 DNA: TGTGCCAGCTCACCAGGGGCCGTAGCCAAAAACATTCAGTACTTC

clone size: NA
J gene: TRBJ1-5
D gene: NA
V gene: TRBV15
CDR3 protein: CATSRGPQAQHF
CDR3 DNA: TGTGCCACCAGCAGAGGCCCGCAGGCCCAGCATTTT

clone size: NA
J gene: TRBJ2-2
D gene: TRBD2
V gene: TRBV28
CDR3 protein: CASSPGLAGENTGELFF
CDR3 DNA: TGTGCCAGCAGCCCGGGACTAGCGGGAGAGAACACCGGGGAGCTGTTTTTT

clone size: NA
J gene: TRBJ2-5
D gene: NA
V gene: TRBV21-1
CDR3 protein: CASSKVKRGPPQETQYF
CDR3 DNA: TGTGCCAGCAGCAAAGTTAAAAGGGGCCCTCCCCAAGAGACCCAGTACTTC

clone size: NA
J gene: TRBJ1-2
D gene: NA
V gene: TRBV6-2/TRBV6-3
CDR3 protein: CASSTGDGGDYGYTF
CDR3 DNA: TGTGCCAGCAGTACCGGGGACGGCGGAGACTATGGCTACACCTTC

clone size: NA
J gene: TRBJ2-2
D gene: NA
V gene: TRBV7-8
CDR3 protein: CASSLHVDLAGGAPGELFF
CDR3 DNA: TGTGCCAGCAGCTTACACGTAGATCTAGCAGGGGGGGCCCCCGGGGAGCTGTTTTTT

clone size: NA
J gene: TRBJ2-1
D gene: TRBD2
V gene: TRBV19
CDR3 protein: CASSIVFSWALAGDSYYNEQFF
CDR3 DNA: TGTGCCAGTAGTATTGTATTTAGCTGGGCGCTAGCGGGAGATTCGTACTACAATGAGCAGTTCTTC

clone size: NA
J gene: TRBJ1-2
D gene: NA
V gene: TRBV23-1
CDR3 protein: CASSQARRGGNYGYTF
CDR3 DNA: TGCGCCAGCAGTCAAGCCCGCAGAGGAGGTAACTATGGCTACACCTTC

clone size: once
J gene: TRBJ2-1
D gene: TRBD2
V gene: TRBV9
CDR3 protein: CASSVGALAGGLNEQFF
CDR3 DNA: TGTGCCAGCAGCGTAGGGGCCCTAGCGGGGGGGCTCAATGAGCAGTTCTTC

clone size: NA
J gene: TRBJ1-1
D gene: TRBD1
V gene: TRBV9
CDR3 protein: CASSLRGRGQAFF
CDR3 DNA: TGTGCCAGCAGTCTCAGGGGGCGCGGGCAAGCTTTCTTT

clone size: NA
J gene: TRBJ1-3
D gene: TRBD1
V gene: TRBV11-2
CDR3 protein: CASSSYRGRRNTIYF
CDR3 DNA: TGTGCCAGCAGCTCCTACAGGGGAAGGAGAAACACCATATATTTT

clone size: NA
J gene: TRBJ2-3
D gene: TRBD2
V gene: TRBV24-1
CDR3 protein: CATSDSGKSADTQYF
CDR3 DNA: TGTGCCACCAGTGATAGCGGGAAATCGGCAGATACGCAGTATTTT

clone size: NA
J gene: TRBJ1-1
D gene: NA
V gene: TRBV11-2
CDR3 protein: CASSLVGGVREAFF
CDR3 DNA: TGTGCCAGCAGCTTAGTAGGGGGGGTACGGGAAGCTTTCTTT

clone size: NA
J gene: TRBJ2-1
D gene: TRBD2
V gene: TRBV6-4
CDR3 protein: CASSDTSGGADEQFF
CDR3 DNA: TGTGCCAGCAGTGACACTAGCGGGGGGGCCGATGAGCAGTTCTTC

clone size: once
J gene: TRBJ2-2
D gene: NA
V gene: TRBV30
CDR3 protein: CAWSALVNTGELFF
CDR3 DNA: TGTGCCTGGAGTGCGCTGGTTAACACCGGGGAGCTGTTTTTT

clone size: few
J gene: TRBJ2-2
D gene: NA
V gene: TRBV7-3
CDR3 protein: CASSPLDSGELFF
CDR3 DNA: TGTGCCAGCAGCCCCCTGGATTCCGGGGAGCTGTTTTTT

clone size: NA
J gene: TRBJ1-2
D gene: NA
V gene: TRBV27
CDR3 protein: CASSRQRHLNKRSDSYGYTF
CDR3 DNA: TGTGCCAGCAGTCGACAGAGGCACCTAAACAAGAGGTCGGATAGCTATGGCTACACCTTC

clone size: NA
J gene: TRBJ2-3
D gene: NA
V gene: TRBV27
CDR3 protein: CASSTRTRTDTQYF
CDR3 DNA: TGTGCCAGCAGTACTCGGACTCGAACTGATACGCAGTATTTT

clone size: NA
J gene: TRBJ2-2
D gene: NA
V gene: TRBV13
CDR3 protein: CASSLLVLGNTGELFF
CDR3 DNA: TGTGCCAGCAGCTTACTGGTGCTAGGGAACACCGGGGAGCTGTTTTTT

clone size: NA
J gene: TRBJ1-1
D gene: NA
V gene: TRBV2
CDR3 protein: CASRADLNTEAFF
CDR3 DNA: TGTGCCAGCAGGGCGGACTTGAACACTGAAGCTTTCTTT

clone size: NA
J gene: TRBJ2-3
D gene: NA
V gene: TRBV5-6
CDR3 protein: CASNPSGATDTQYF
CDR3 DNA: TGTGCCAGCAATCCCTCTGGGGCCACAGATACGCAGTATTTT

clone size: NA
J gene: TRBJ1-3
D gene: NA
V gene: TRBV5-1
CDR3 protein: CASSLGPIDSGNTIYF
CDR3 DNA: TGCGCCAGCAGCTTGGGACCGATAGATTCTGGAAACACCATATATTTT

clone size: NA
J gene: TRBJ1-4
D gene: NA
V gene: TRBV5-1
CDR3 protein: CASSLVGGNEKLFF
CDR3 DNA: TGCGCCAGCAGCTTGGTTGGGGGGAATGAAAAACTGTTTTTT

clone size: NA
J gene: TRBJ1-2
D gene: NA
V gene: TRBV29-1
CDR3 protein: CSVVRGGYGYTF
CDR3 DNA: TGCAGCGTTGTACGGGGGGGCTATGGCTACACCTTC

clone size: few
J gene: TRBJ2-7
D gene: TRBD2
V gene: TRBV18
CDR3 protein: CASSPRGGQTYEQYF
CDR3 DNA: TGTGCCAGCTCACCCCGGGGGGGTCAGACCTACGAGCAGTACTTC

clone size: NA
J gene: TRBJ1-1
D gene: NA
V gene: TRBV9
CDR3 protein: CASSNPNTEAFF
CDR3 DNA: TGTGCCAGCTCTAATCCGAACACTGAAGCTTTCTTT

clone size: NA
J gene: TRBJ1-3
D gene: NA
V gene: TRBV11-2
CDR3 protein: CASSSMTLSGNTIYF
CDR3 DNA: TGTGCCAGCAGCTCCATGACACTCTCTGGAAACACCATATATTTT

clone size: once
J gene: TRBJ2-5
D gene: TRBD2
V gene: TRBV4-2
CDR3 protein: CASSQIAGGKETQYF
CDR3 DNA: TGTGCCAGCAGCCAGATAGCGGGGGGGAAAGAGACCCAGTACTTC

clone size: NA
J gene: TRBJ1-1
D gene: TRBD1
V gene: TRBV27
CDR3 protein: CASSATHRGTEAFF
CDR3 DNA: TGTGCCAGCAGTGCCACCCACAGGGGAACTGAAGCTTTCTTT

clone size: NA
J gene: TRBJ2-5
D gene: NA
V gene: TRBV5-4
CDR3 protein: CASRSPGGTQYF
CDR3 DNA: TGTGCCAGCAGATCCCCCGGGGGGACCCAGTACTTC

clone size: NA
J gene: TRBJ1-2
D gene: NA
V gene: TRBV5-1
CDR3 protein: CASSTQGRNYGYTF
CDR3 DNA: TGCGCCAGCAGCACCCAGGGGAGAAACTATGGCTACACCTTC

clone size: NA
J gene: TRBJ2-3
D gene: TRBD2
V gene: TRBV7-9
CDR3 protein: CASSPWLAGETDTQYF
CDR3 DNA: TGTGCCAGCAGCCCGTGGCTAGCGGGAGAAACAGATACGCAGTATTTT

clone size: NA
J gene: TRBJ2-1
D gene: NA
V gene: TRBV7-9
CDR3 protein: CASSYTNEQFF
CDR3 DNA: TGTGCCAGCAGCTACACCAATGAGCAGTTCTTC

clone size: NA
J gene: TRBJ1-1
D gene: NA
V gene: TRBV3-1/TRBV3-2
CDR3 protein: CASSHLYRVGTEAFF
CDR3 DNA: TGTGCCAGCAGCCACCTGTACAGGGTGGGAACTGAAGCTTTCTTT

clone size: NA
J gene: TRBJ1-3
D gene: NA
V gene: TRBV4-3
CDR3 protein: CASAPGHGNTIYF
CDR3 DNA: TGCGCCAGCGCACCGGGACACGGAAACACCATATATTTT

clone size: NA
J gene: TRBJ2-5
D gene: NA
V gene: TRBV18
CDR3 protein: CASSTFGSTGLKETQYF
CDR3 DNA: TGTGCCAGCTCGACTTTCGGGAGCACAGGGCTTAAAGAGACCCAGTACTTC

clone size: NA
J gene: TRBJ2-2
D gene: TRBD2
V gene: TRBV7-2
CDR3 protein: CASGLSGGAAGELFF
CDR3 DNA: TGTGCCAGCGGCCTTAGCGGGGGGGCGGCCGGGGAGCTGTTTTTT

clone size: NA
J gene: TRBJ1-6
D gene: NA
V gene: TRBV6-6
CDR3 protein: CASRGNNNSPLHF
CDR3 DNA: TGTGCCAGCAGGGGGAACAATAATTCACCCCTCCACTTT